This passage covers 19 T cell receptor beta chains from one sample sequenced in a study of cytomegalovirus exposure and HLA in healthy donors. PCR employed 60 Vbeta and 13 Jbeta primers. The table came from immunoSEQ multiplex PCR; TCRdb's copy has only in-frame clones and leaves some out. The sample has 150,000 to 200,000 clones; about 82% are singletons. Sequencing input: PBMCs. The receptors originated from a man between 18 and 35 years old in good health and CMV-seronegative.

The CDR3 bases are TGTGCTAGTGGTCCGGGGGGCGATGGTCAGCCCCAGCATTTT. This translates into CASGPGGDGQPQHF. The chain combines TRBV12-5 with TRBJ1-5; D may be TRBD1 (6 bases). The CDR3 covers 14 residues. Germline-derived CDR1 and CDR2 are LGHNT and FRNRAP. Trimming shortened V by 5 bases and J by 6 bases, and 14 bases separated the two germline ends. The complete variable domain, with remaining parts taken from reference TRBV12-5 and TRBJ1-5, reads DARVTQTPRHKVTEMGQEVTMRCQPILGHNTVFWYRQTMMQGLELLAYFRNRAPLDDSGMPKDRFSAEMPDATLATLKIQPSEPRDSAVYFCASGPGGDGQPQHFGDGTRLSIL.

J is TRBJ2-7 and V is TRBV9, with no clear D. The CDR3 spans 15 residues. Per germline, CDR1 SGDLS and CDR2 YYNGEE. With 0 bases removed from V and 1 base from J, the gap between germline ends came to 11 bases. CDR3 sequence reads: CASSVAGGPSYEQYF. The CDR3, as DNA: TGTGCCAGCAGCGTAGCTGGCGGTCCGTCCTACGAGCAGTACTTC. Drawing the rest from reference TRBV9 and TRBJ2-7, the complete variable domain is DSGVTQTPKHLITATGQRVTLRCSPRSGDLSVYWYQQSLDQGLQFLIQYYNGEERAKGNILERFSAQQFPDLHSELNLSSLELGDSALYFCASSVAGGPSYEQYFGPGTRLTVT.

V is TRBV5-1 and J is TRBJ2-1; 7 bases are a match to TRBD1. This CDR3 has 16 amino acids. Germline trimming cut 7 bases from V and 3 bases from J; bases unmatched to any gene: 13. Per germline, CDR1 SGHRS and CDR2 YFSETQ. The CDR3 DNA reads as TGCGCCAGCGGGTTCCCGACAGGGATAGGCTACAATGAGCAGTTCTTC. It translates to CASGFPTGIGYNEQFF.

The rearrangement links TRBV19 to TRBJ1-1; a weak D match, TRBD1 (5 bases). The CDR3 totals 13 residues. Germline lookup yields CDR1 LNHDA and CDR2 SQIVND (reference sequence). The V and J ends lost 8 bases and 5 bases respectively, with 15 bases between them. CDR3: CASVNSGRTEAFF. In nucleotides, the CDR3 is TGTGCCAGTGTTAACTCAGGGAGGACTGAAGCTTTCTTT. The full variable domain, its missing parts supplied by reference TRBV19 and TRBJ1-1, is DGGITQSPKYLFRKEGQNVTLSCEQNLNHDAMYWYRQDPGQGLRLIYYSQIVNDFQKGDIAEGYSVSREKKESFPLTVTSAQKNPTAFYLCASVNSGRTEAFFGQGTRLTVV.

This sequence joins TRBV15 and TRBJ1-2, with TRBD1 identical over 9 bases. Germline V gives CDR1 LNHNV, CDR2 YYDKDF (reference sequence). There are 19 residues in the CDR3. J gave up 0 bases and V 2 bases, and 13 bases lay outside the gene matches. CDR3 region: CATSRQRRDRVISNYGYTF. The CDR3 region has the DNA TGTGCCACCAGCAGACAGCGCCGGGACAGGGTCATCTCTAACTATGGCTACACCTTC.

V and J are TRBV29-1 and TRBJ2-7; TRBD2 matches 13 bases. The CDR3 length is 14 residues. The germline CDR1 and CDR2 sequences are SQVTM and ANQGSEA. J gave up 6 bases and V 5 bases, and 7 bases lay outside the gene matches. The CDR3 DNA is TGCAGCGTTCGACTAGCGGGGGGTCCCGGCGAGCAGTACTTC. Its protein is CSVRLAGGPGEQYF.

Turning to this clone: Other DNA sequences within the sample encode an identical CDR3. CDR3 protein: CASSLPGSGTDTQYF. The DNA of the CDR3 is TGTGCCAGCTCCCTACCGGGATCGGGCACAGATACGCAGTATTTT. The chain employs TRBV28 and TRBJ2-3, with D possibly matching TRBD2 (5 bases). The CDR3 runs 15 residues. Germline V gene data show CDR1 as MDHEN and CDR2 as SYDVKM. V was shortened by 8 bases and J by 1 base, with 16 bases between the two germline ends.

This clone was found a few times. V usage is TRBV13 and J usage is TRBJ1-5; a possible D gene is TRBD1 (6 bases). Per the germline V gene, CDR1 is PRHDT and CDR2 is FYEKMQ (reference sequence). The CDR3 length is 17 residues. The germline V and J ends were trimmed by 3 bases and 2 bases, with 17 bases remaining between them. The CDR3 loop reads CASSFRGGAYGNQPQHF. DNA of the CDR3: TGTGCCAGCAGCTTCCGGGGGGGCGCCTACGGCAATCAGCCCCAGCATTTT.

The V gene is TRBV30, the J gene TRBJ2-4, with TRBD1 as a possible D gene (6 bases). The CDR3 contains 16 residues. Germline CDR1 reads GTSNPN; CDR2 reads SVGIG (reference sequence). V was pared by 0 bases and J by 1 base, with 13 bases between. The CDR3 is CAWSVGGFKAKNIQYF. DNA of the CDR3: TGTGCCTGGAGTGTAGGGGGTTTTAAGGCCAAAAACATTCAGTACTTC.

The V call is TRBV10-3, the J call TRBJ1-4, with TRBD1 identical over 7 bases. V trimming: 8 bases; J trimming: 5 bases; junction bases outside the gene matches: 5. The CDR3 spans 13 residues. The germline CDR1 and CDR2 sequences are ENHRY and SYGVKD. CDR3 DNA sequence: TGTGCCATCCGGACAGGCATGAATGAAAAACTGTTTTTT. Translating it yields CAIRTGMNEKLFF.

This rearrangement joins TRBV7-6 to TRBJ2-1, with 7 nucleotides matching TRBD1. With 10 bases clipped from V and 8 bases from J, the junction kept 17 bases outside the gene matches. This CDR3 is built from 15 residues. CDR1 is SGHVS and CDR2 is FNYEAQ in the germline V gene. CDR3 protein: CATSSIDREWDEQFF. CDR3 DNA: TGTGCCACCAGTTCGATCGACAGGGAGTGGGATGAGCAGTTCTTC.

This clone was detected only a few times. The genes are TRBV5-6 and TRBJ1-5; weak D call: TRBD1 (5 bases). The CDR3 runs to 15 residues. Trimming stripped 4 bases from V and 1 base from J, with 12 bases between. Germline V gene data show CDR1 as SGHDT and CDR2 as YYEEEE. In DNA form, the CDR3 reads TGTGCCAGCAGCCCTAGGGGTAGCAGCAATCAGCCCCAGCATTTT. This sequence encodes CASSPRGSSNQPQHF.

The V gene is TRBV5-5, the J gene TRBJ1-1, with unresolved D. The germline V gene has CDR1 SGHKS and CDR2 YYEKEE (reference sequence). The CDR3 consists of 13 residues. Trimming left V 1 base short and J 1 base short, with 5 bases between. This chain's CDR3 is CASSLTTNTEAFF. The CDR3 DNA reads as TGTGCCAGCAGCTTGACAACGAACACTGAAGCTTTCTTT.

The gene calls are TRBV27 and TRBJ1-5; no clear D. The V and J ends lost 4 bases and 1 base respectively, with 5 bases between them. Germline assignment: CDR1 MNHEY and CDR2 SMNVEV (reference sequence). The CDR3 totals 13 residues. DNA for the CDR3: TGTGCCAGCAGTTCTAGGAGCAATCAGCCCCAGCATTTT. Amino acids: CASSSRSNQPQHF.

The chain combines TRBV1 with TRBJ2-2; the table's TRBD2 call for D was not verified on the DNA. TRBV1 corresponds to a pseudogene. CDR3 length: 13 amino acids. The CDR3 sequence: CTSPSEGIGELFF. The CDR3 region has the DNA TGCACCAGCCCCTCGGAGGGCATCGGGGAGCTGTTTTTT.

The rearrangement uses TRBV7-2 and TRBJ2-7; 13 bases fit TRBD2. From germline, CDR1 is SGHTA and CDR2 FQGNSA. This CDR3 is 15 amino acids long. V lost 6 bases and J lost 4; bases outside the gene matches: 6. The DNA of the CDR3 is TGTGCCAGCAGTCTTACTAGCGGGGGGGCTTACGAGCAGTACTTC. Its translation is CASSLTSGGAYEQYF.

J is TRBJ2-2 and V is TRBV15; 9 bases line up with TRBD1. This CDR3 region has 15 residues. V lost 5 bases to trimming and J lost 1 base; unmatched junction nucleotides: 2. The germline V gene has CDR1 LNHNV and CDR2 YYDKDF (reference sequence). The CDR3 DNA follows: TGTGCCACCAGCCAGGGACAGGGGAACACCGGGGAGCTGTTTTTT. Its protein is CATSQGQGNTGELFF. Drawing the rest from reference TRBV15 and TRBJ2-2, the complete variable domain is DAMVIQNPRYQVTQFGKPVTLSCSQTLNHNVMYWYQQKSSQAPKLLFHYYDKDFNNEADTPDNFQSRRPNTSFCFLDIRSPGLGDTAMYLCATSQGQGNTGELFFGEGSRLTVL.

The V and J genes are TRBV7-6 and TRBJ1-5, with TRBD1 matching over 8 bases. The V gene's germline CDR1 is SGHVS and CDR2 FNYEAQ. This CDR3 has 16 residues. V shed 5 bases and J 4 bases; nucleotides not matched to a gene: 10. CDR3 in DNA: TGTGCCAGCAGCACCTACCGGGACAGGCAAAATCAGCCCCAGCATTTT. Protein product: CASSTYRDRQNQPQHF.

The V call is TRBV5-1, the J call TRBJ2-5; 11 positions agree with TRBD2. The DNA end is more similar to TRBJ2-7, so the J call may be wrong. The CDR3 runs 14 residues. From germline, CDR1 is SGHRS and CDR2 YFSETQ. The CDR3 loop reads CASGTSGSSYEQYF. The CDR3 nucleotides are TGCGCCAGCGGCACTAGCGGGAGCTCCTACGAGCAGTACTTC.